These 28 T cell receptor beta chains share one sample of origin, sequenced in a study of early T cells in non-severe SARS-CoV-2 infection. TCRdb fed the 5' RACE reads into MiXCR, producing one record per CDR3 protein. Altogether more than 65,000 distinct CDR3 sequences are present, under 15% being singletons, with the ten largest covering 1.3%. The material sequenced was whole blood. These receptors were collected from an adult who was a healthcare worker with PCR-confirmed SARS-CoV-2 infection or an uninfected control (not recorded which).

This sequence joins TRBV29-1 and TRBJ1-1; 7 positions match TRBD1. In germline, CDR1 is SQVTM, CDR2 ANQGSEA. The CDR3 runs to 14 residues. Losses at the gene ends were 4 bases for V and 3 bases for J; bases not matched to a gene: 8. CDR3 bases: TGCAGCGTTGGTGAGGGGGCGATCGACACTGAAGCTTTCTTT. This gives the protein CSVGEGAIDTEAFF. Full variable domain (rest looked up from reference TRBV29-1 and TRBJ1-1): SAVISQKPSRDICQRGTSLTIQCQVDSQVTMMFWYRQQPGQSLTLIATANQGSEATYESGFVIDKFPISRPNLTFSTLTVSNMSPEDSSIYLCSVGEGAIDTEAFFGQGTRLTVV.

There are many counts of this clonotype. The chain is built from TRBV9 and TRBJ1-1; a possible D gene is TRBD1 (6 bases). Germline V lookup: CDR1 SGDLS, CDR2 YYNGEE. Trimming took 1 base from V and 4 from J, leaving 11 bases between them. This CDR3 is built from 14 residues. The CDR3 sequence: CASSVMGAGTEAFF. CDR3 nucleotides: TGTGCCAGCAGCGTAATGGGGGCGGGCACTGAAGCTTTCTTT.

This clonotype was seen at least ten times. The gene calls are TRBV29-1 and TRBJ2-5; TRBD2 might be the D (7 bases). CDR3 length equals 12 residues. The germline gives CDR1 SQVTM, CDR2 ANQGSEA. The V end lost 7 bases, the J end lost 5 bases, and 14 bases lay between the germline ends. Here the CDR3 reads CSAIRGAETQYF. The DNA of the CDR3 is TGCAGCGCAATACGGGGGGCTGAGACCCAGTACTTC.

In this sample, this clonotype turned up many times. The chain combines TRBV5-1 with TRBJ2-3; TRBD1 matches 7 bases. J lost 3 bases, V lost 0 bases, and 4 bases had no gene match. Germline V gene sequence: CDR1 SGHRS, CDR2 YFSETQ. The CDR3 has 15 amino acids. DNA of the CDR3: TGCGCCAGCAGCTTGGGGACAGGTCGTACAGATACGCAGTATTTT. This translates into CASSLGTGRTDTQYF.

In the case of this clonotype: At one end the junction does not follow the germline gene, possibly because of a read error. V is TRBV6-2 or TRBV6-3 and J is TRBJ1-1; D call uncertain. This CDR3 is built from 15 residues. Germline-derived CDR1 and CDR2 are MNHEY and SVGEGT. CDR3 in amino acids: CTSSSLRVSRTEAFF. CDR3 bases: TGTACCAGCAGTTCCCTCCGGGTCTCACGGACTGAAGCTTTCTTT.

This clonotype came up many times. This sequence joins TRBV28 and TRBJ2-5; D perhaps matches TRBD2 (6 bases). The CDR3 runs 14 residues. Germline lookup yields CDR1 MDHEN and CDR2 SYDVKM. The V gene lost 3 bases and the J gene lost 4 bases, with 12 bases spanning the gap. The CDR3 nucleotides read TGTGCCAGCAGTTTTGGAGGGGTGGGAGAGACCCAGTACTTC. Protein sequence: CASSFGGVGETQYF.

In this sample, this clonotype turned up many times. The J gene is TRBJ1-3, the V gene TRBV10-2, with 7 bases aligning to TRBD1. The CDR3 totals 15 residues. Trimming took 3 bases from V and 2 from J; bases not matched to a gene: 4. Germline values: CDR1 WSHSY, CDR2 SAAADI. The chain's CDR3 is CASSEEGAPGNTIYF. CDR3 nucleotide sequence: TGCGCCAGCAGTGAAGAGGGGGCGCCTGGAAACACCATATATTTT.

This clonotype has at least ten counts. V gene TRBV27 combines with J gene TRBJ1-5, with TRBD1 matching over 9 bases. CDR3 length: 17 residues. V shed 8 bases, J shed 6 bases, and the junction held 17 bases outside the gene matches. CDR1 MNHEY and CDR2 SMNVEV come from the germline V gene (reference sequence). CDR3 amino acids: CASATLKRQGVFQPQHF. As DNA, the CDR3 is TGTGCCAGCGCAACACTAAAAAGACAGGGGGTTTTTCAGCCCCAGCATTTT.

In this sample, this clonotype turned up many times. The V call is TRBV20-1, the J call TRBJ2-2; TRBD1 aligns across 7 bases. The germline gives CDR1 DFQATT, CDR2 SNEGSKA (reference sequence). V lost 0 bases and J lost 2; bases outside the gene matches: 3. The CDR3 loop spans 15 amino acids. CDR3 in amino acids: CSARDLGGNTGELFF. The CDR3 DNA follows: TGCAGTGCTAGAGATCTAGGGGGCAACACCGGGGAGCTGTTTTTT.

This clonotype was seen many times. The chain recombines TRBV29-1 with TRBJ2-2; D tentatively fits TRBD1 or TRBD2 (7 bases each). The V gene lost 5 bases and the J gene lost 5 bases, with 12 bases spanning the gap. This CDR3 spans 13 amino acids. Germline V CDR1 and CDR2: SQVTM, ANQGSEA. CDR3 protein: CSVRQGGTGELFF. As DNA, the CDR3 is TGCAGCGTTCGACAGGGAGGGACCGGGGAGCTGTTTTTT.

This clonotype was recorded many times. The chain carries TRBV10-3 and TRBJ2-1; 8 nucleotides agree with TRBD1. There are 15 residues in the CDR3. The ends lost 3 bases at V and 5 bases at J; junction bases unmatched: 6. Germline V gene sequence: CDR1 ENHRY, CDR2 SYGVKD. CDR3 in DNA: TGTGCCATCAGTGACAGGACAGGGCCAGACAATGAGCAGTTCTTC. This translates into CAISDRTGPDNEQFF.

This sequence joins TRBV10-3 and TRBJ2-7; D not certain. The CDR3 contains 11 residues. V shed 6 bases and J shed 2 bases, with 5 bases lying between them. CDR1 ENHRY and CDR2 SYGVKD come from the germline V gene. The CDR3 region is CAIRATYEQYF. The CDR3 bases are TGTGCCATCAGGGCGACCTACGAGCAGTACTTC.

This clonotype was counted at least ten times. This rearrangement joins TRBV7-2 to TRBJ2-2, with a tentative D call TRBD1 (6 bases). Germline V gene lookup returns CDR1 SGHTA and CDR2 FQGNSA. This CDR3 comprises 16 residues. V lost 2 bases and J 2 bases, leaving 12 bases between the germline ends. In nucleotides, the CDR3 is TGTGCCAGCAGCTTAAGGGAACAGGGTAACACCGGGGAGCTGTTTTTT. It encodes CASSLREQGNTGELFF.

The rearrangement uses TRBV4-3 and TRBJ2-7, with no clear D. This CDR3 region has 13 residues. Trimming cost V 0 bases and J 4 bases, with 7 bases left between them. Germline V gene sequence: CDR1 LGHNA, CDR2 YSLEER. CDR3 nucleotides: TGCGCCAGCAGCCAAGATGTGGATTACGAGCAGTACTTC. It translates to CASSQDVDYEQYF.

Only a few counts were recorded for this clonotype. CDR3 residues: CASSWRGATSGAYEQYF. In DNA form, the CDR3 reads TGTGCCAGCAGTTGGCGAGGAGCTACTAGCGGAGCCTACGAGCAGTACTTC. The V gene is TRBV6-2 or TRBV6-3, the J gene TRBJ2-7, with 8 bases that match TRBD2. The CDR3 contains 17 residues. Germline-derived CDR1 and CDR2 are MNHEY and SVGEGT. Germline trimming cut 4 bases from V and 2 bases from J; bases unmatched to any gene: 13.

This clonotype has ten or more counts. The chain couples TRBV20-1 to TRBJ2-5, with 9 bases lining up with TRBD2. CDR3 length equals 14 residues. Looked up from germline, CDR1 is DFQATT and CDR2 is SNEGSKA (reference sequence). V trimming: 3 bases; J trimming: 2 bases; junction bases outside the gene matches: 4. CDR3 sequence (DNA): TGCAGTGCTAGGCGGGGGGGCCTGCAAGAGACCCAGTACTTC. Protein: CSARRGGLQETQYF.

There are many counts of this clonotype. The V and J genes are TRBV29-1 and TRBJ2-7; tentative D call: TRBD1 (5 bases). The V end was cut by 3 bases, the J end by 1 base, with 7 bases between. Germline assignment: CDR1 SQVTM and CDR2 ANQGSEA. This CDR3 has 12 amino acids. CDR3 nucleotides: TGCAGCGTTGACACAGGTTCCTACGAGCAGTACTTC. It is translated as CSVDTGSYEQYF.

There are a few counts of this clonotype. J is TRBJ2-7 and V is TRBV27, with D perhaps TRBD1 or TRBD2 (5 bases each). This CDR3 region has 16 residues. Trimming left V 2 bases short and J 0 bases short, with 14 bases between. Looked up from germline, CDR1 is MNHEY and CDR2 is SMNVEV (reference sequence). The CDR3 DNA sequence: TGTGCCAGCAGTTTACCCCCCCACGGGGCCTCCTACGAGCAGTACTTC. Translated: CASSLPPHGASYEQYF.

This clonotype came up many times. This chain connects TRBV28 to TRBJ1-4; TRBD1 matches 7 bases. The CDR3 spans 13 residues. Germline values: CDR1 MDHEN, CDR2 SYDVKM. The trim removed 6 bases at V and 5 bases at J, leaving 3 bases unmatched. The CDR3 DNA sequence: TGTGCCAGCAGACTACAGGGGAATGAAAAACTGTTTTTT. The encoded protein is CASRLQGNEKLFF.

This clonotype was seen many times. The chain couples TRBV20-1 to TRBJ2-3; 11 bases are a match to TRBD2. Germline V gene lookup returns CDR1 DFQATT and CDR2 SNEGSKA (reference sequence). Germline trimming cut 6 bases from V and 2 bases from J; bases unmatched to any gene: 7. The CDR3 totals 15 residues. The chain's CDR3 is CSASTSGGFTDTQYF. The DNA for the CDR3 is TGCAGTGCGAGCACTAGCGGGGGTTTCACAGATACGCAGTATTTT.

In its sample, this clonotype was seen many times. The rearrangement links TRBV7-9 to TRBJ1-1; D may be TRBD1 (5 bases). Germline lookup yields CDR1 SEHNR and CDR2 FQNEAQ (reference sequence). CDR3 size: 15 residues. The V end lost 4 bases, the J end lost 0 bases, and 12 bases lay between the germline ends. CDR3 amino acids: CASSSETAMNTEAFF. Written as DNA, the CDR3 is TGTGCCAGCAGCTCCGAGACAGCCATGAACACTGAAGCTTTCTTT. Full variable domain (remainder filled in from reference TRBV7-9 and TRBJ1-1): DTGVSQNPRHKITKRGQNVTFRCDPISEHNRLYWYRQTLGQGPEFLTYFQNEAQLEKSRLLSDRFSAERPKGSFSTLEIQRTEQGDSAMYLCASSSETAMNTEAFFGQGTRLTVV.

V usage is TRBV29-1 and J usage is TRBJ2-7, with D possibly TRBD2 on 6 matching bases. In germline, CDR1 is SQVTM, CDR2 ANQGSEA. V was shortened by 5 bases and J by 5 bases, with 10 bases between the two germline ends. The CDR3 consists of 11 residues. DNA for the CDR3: TGCAGCGTTACATCGGGGGACGAGCAGTACTTC. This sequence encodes CSVTSGDEQYF.

CDR3 region: CSAFGGVNTEAFF. The CDR3 nucleotides are TGCAGTGCTTTCGGGGGGGTGAACACTGAAGCTTTCTTT. The chain combines TRBV20-1 with TRBJ1-1; D is perhaps TRBD1 (5 bases). V was shortened by 5 bases and J by 0 bases, with 10 bases between the two germline ends. Germline CDR1 DFQATT, CDR2 SNEGSKA (reference sequence). The CDR3 runs to 13 residues.

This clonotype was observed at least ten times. CDR3 protein: CASSEGGQSDTQYF. The CDR3 bases are TGTGCCAGCAGCGAAGGGGGGCAATCAGATACGCAGTATTTT. The V call is TRBV5-4, the J call TRBJ2-3, with D perhaps TRBD1 or TRBD2 (6 bases each). The V end was cut by 4 bases, the J end by 4 bases, with 13 bases between. CDR3 size: 14 residues. Germline-derived CDR1 and CDR2 are SGHNT and YYREEE (reference sequence).

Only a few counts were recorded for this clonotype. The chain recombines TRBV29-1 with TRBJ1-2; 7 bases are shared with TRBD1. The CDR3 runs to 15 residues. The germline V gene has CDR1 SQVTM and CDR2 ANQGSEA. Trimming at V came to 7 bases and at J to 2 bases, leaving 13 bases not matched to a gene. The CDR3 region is CSAQRRTGINYGYTF. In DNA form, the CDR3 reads TGCAGCGCTCAGAGACGGACAGGCATAAACTATGGCTACACCTTC.

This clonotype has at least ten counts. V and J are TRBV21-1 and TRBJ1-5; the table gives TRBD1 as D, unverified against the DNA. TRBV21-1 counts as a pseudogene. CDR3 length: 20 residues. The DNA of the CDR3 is TGTGCCAGCAGCAAAGCCTGCTGGACAGGTCGATTTGTAGTTAATCAGCCCCAGCATTTT. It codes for CASSKACWTGRFVVNQPQHF.

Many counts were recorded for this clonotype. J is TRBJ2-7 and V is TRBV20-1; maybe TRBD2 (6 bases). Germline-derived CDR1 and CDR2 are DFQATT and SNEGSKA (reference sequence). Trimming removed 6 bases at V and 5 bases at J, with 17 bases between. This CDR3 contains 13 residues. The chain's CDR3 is CSARTRGINEQYF. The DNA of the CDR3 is TGCAGTGCCCGGACACGGGGGATCAACGAGCAGTACTTC.

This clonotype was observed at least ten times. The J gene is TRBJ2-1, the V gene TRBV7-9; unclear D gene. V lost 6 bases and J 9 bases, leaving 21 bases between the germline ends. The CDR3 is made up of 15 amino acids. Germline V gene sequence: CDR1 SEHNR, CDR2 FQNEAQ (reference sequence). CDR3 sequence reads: CASRPLGSKVGEQFF. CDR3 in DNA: TGTGCCAGCAGGCCGCTAGGGTCAAAAGTCGGTGAGCAGTTCTTC. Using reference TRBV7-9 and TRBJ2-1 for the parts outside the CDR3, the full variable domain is DTGVSQNPRHKITKRGQNVTFRCDPISEHNRLYWYRQTLGQGPEFLTYFQNEAQLEKSRLLSDRFSAERPKGSFSTLEIQRTEQGDSAMYLCASRPLGSKVGEQFFGPGTRLTVL.